Given below is one T cell receptor beta chain in context. Its antigen is undetermined. The source of the sample is a study of early stage breast cancer tumors. General observations from the study: Tumors had 2 to 3-fold higher T cell density and higher clonality than adjacent normal breast tissue.

The CDR3 covers 14 residues. Germline V CDR1 and CDR2: ENHRY, SYGVKD. The ends were cut back, 6 bases at V and 2 bases at J, with 14 bases in the middle. The repertoire was sequenced with immunoSEQ multiplex PCR; TCRdb's copy has only in-frame clones and lacks some. This repertoire shows 69,000 or so clones, about 85% found once; its top ten account for 4.7%. The source is a person aged 40-50 years with breast cancer. The sequenced sample consisted of blood. The gene calls are TRBV10-3 and TRBJ2-7, with D possibly being TRBD2 (6 bases). The CDR3 nucleotides read TGTGCCATCAGAGGGTCTAGCGCAACCTACGAGCAGTACTTC. Translated, it gives CAIRGSSATYEQYF.